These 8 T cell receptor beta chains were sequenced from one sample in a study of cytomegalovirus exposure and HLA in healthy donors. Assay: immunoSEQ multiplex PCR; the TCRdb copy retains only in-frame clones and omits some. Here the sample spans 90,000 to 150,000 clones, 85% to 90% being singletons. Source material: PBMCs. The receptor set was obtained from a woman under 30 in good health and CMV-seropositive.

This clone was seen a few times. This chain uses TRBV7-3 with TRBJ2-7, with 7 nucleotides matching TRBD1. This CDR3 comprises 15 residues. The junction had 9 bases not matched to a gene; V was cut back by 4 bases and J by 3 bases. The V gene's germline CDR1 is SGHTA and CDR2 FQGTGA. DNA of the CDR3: TGTGCCAGCAGCTCTTTCGACAGGGCGAACTACGAGCAGTACTTC. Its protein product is CASSSFDRANYEQYF.

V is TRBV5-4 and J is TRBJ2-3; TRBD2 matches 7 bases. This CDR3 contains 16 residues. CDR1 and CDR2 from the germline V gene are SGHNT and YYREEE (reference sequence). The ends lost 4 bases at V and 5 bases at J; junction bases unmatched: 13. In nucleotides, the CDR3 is TGTGCCAGCAGCCCCCCCGGGACTACCAGCGGAGATACGCAGTATTTT. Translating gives CASSPPGTTSGDTQYF. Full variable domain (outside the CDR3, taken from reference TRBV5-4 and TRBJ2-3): ETGVTQSPTHLIKTRGQQVTLRCSSQSGHNTVSWYQQALGQGPQFIFQYYREEENGRGNFPPRFSGLQFPNYSSELNVNALELDDSALYLCASSPPGTTSGDTQYFGPGTRLTVL.

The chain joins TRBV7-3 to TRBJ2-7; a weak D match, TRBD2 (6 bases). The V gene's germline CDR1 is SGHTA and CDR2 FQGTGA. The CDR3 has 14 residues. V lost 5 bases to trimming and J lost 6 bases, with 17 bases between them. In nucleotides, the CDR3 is TGTGCCAGCAGCCCCCGGGAGTCTAGGGGCGAGCAGTACTTC. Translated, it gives CASSPRESRGEQYF.

CDR3 in DNA: TGTGCCAGCAGCGCCCGAGGACATCATGGCTACACCTTC. It yields the protein CASSARGHHGYTF. The J gene is TRBJ1-2, the V gene TRBV13; TRBD1 might be the D (5 bases). This CDR3 region has 13 residues. The germline gives CDR1 PRHDT, CDR2 FYEKMQ (reference sequence). V lost 5 bases and J 6 bases, leaving 13 bases between the germline ends.

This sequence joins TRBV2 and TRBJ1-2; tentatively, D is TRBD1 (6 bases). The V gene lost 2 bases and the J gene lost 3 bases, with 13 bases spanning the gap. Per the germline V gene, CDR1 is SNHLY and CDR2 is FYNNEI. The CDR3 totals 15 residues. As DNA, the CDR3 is TGTGCCAGCAGTGAACGCCCAGGGGTGGACTATGGCTACACCTTC. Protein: CASSERPGVDYGYTF. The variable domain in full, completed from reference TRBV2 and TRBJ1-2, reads EPEVTQTPSHQVTQMGQEVILRCVPISNHLYFYWYRQILGQKVEFLVSFYNNEISEKSEIFDDQFSVERPDGSNFTLKIRSTKLEDSAMYFCASSERPGVDYGYTFGSGTRLTVV.

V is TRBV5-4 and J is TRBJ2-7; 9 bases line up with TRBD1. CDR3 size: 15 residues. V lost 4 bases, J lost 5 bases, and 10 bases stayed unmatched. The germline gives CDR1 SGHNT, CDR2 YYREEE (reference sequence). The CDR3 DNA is TGTGCCAGCAGCCTGACGGGACAGGGAAGGGACGAGCAGTACTTC. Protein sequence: CASSLTGQGRDEQYF.

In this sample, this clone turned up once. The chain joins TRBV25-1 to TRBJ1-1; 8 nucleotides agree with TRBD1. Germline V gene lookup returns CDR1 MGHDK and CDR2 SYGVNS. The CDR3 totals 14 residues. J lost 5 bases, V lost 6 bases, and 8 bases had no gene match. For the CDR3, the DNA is TGTGCCAGCAGCAGAGGGACAGGACGAACTGAAGCTTTCTTT. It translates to CASSRGTGRTEAFF.

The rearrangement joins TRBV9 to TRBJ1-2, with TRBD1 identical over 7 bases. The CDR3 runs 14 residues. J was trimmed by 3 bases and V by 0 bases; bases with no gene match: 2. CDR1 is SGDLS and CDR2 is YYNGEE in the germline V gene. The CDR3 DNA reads TGTGCCAGCAGCGTAGCTCAGGGGGACTATGGCTACACCTTC. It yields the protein CASSVAQGDYGYTF.